This paragraph reports one T cell receptor (beta chain). The target antigen is unknown. Stated treatment: oral pan-JAK inhibitor, 5-10 mg twice daily. Researchers gathered lesional scalp punch biopsies and peripheral blood from patients with alopecia areata. Extracted RNA was reverse transcribed into cDNA, the sequencing template. Clones were read by immunoSEQ multiplex PCR, and TCRdb kept only the in-frame ones, dropping some. The sample has about 250,000 clones; 60% are singletons. The data were taken from a study of CD8+ T cells in alopecia areata. The overall study: Treated patients were given oral tofacitinib, which was dosed at 5 to 10 mg twice daily.

Study-level findings and limits: The study found that many expanded lesional clones persisted in scalp and blood during tofacitinib. In patients, TCRs were shared less clearly than in mice, and HLA may possibly be involved.

The CDR3 contains 14 residues. In germline, CDR1 is SQVTM, CDR2 ANQGSEA. With 0 bases removed from V and 5 bases from J, the gap between germline ends came to 12 bases. This clonotype originated in a human donor with alopecia areata. The chain links TRBV29-1 to TRBJ2-3, with D possibly being TRBD2 (5 bases). Sequences were derived from CD4+ T cells sorted from blood, sampled at approximately week 52, from a patient treated with tofacitinib. CDR3 sequence reads: CSVEEGLIQDTQYF. The DNA for the CDR3 is TGCAGCGTTGAAGAAGGACTTATACAAGATACGCAGTATTTT.